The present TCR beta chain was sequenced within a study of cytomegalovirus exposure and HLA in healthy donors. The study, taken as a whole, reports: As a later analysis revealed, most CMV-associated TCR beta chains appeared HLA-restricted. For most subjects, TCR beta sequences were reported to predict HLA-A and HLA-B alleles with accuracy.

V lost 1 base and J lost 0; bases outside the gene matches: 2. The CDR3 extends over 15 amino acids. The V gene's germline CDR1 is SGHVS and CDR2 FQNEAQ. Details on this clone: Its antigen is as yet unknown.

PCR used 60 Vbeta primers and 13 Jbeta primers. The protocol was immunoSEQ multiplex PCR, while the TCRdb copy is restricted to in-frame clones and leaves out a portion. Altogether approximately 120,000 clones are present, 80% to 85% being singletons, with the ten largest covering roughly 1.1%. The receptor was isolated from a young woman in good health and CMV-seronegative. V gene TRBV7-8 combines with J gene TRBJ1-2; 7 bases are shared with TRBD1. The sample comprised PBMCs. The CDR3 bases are TGTGCCAGCAGCTTAGGCCAGGGGGCTAACTATGGCTACACCTTC. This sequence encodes CASSLGQGANYGYTF.